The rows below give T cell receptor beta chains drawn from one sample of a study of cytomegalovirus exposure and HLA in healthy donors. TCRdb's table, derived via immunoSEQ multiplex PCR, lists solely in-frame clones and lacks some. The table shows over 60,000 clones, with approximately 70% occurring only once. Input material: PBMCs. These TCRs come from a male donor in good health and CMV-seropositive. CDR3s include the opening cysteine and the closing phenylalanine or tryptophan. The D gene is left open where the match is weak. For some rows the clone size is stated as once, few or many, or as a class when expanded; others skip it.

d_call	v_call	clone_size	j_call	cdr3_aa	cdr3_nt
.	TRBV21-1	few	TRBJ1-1	CASSKIPLNTEAFF	TGTGCCAGCAGCAAAATCCCGTTGAACACTGAAGCTTTCTTT
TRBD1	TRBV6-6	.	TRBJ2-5	CASSYSKNRGETQYF	TGTGCCAGCAGTTACTCAAAGAACAGGGGGGAGACCCAGTACTTC
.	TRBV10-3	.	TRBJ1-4	CAISGGTNEKLFF	TGTGCCATCAGCGGTGGTACTAATGAAAAACTGTTTTTT
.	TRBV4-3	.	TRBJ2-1	CASSQFLGYGYNEQFF	TGCGCCAGCAGCCAATTCCTCGGTTACGGCTACAATGAGCAGTTCTTC
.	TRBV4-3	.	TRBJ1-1	CASSQQDLKNTEAFF	TGCGCCAGCAGCCAACAAGATCTAAAGAACACTGAAGCTTTCTTT
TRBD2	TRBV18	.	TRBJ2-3	CASSPQRDITDTQYF	TGTGCCAGCTCACCACAGCGGGATATCACAGATACGCAGTATTTT
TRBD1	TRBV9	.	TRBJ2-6	CASTHPDRGTAGANVLTF	TGTGCCAGCACCCACCCCGACAGGGGGACGGCTGGGGCCAACGTCCTGACTTTC
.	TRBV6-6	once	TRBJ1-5	CASSTSGQPQHF	TGTGCCAGCAGTACCTCGGGACAGCCCCAGCATTTT
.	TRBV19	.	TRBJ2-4	CASSIVGGIAKNIQYF	TGTGCCAGTAGTATAGTGGGCGGGATAGCCAAAAACATTCAGTACTTC
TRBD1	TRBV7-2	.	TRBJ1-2	CASSAPGQGVYGYTF	TGTGCCAGCAGCGCACCGGGACAGGGAGTCTATGGCTACACCTTC
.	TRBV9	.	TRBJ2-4	CASSTTGEVNIQYF	TGTGCCAGCAGCACAACCGGGGAGGTAAACATTCAGTACTTC
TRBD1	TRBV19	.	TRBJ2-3	CASSVGQGISTDTQYF	TGTGCCAGTAGTGTGGGACAGGGGATTTCCACAGATACGCAGTATTTT
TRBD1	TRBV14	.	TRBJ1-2	CASSQDLGDRSHGYTF	TGTGCCAGCAGCCAAGATTTAGGGGACAGGTCCCATGGCTACACCTTC
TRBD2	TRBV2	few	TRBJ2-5	CAIGTRQETQYF	TGTGCCATCGGGACTAGACAAGAGACCCAGTACTTC
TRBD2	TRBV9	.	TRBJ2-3	CASSWGTSRNTDTQYF	TGTGCCAGCAGCTGGGGGACTAGCAGGAACACAGATACGCAGTATTTT
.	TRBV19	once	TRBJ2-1	CASSTTFGEQFF	TGTGCCAGTAGTACTACCTTCGGTGAGCAGTTCTTC
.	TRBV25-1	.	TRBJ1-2	CASSARGFYGYTF	TGTGCCAGCAGCGCAAGGGGTTTCTATGGCTACACCTTC
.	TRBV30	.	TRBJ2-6	CAWGPGGANVLTF	TGTGCCTGGGGCCCCGGGGGGGCCAACGTCCTGACTTTC
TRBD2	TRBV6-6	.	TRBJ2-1	CASRTSGRASDEQFF	TGTGCCAGCAGGACTAGCGGGAGGGCCTCGGATGAGCAGTTCTTC
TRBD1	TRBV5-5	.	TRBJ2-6	CASSLQGAGGANVLTF	TGTGCCAGCAGCTTACAGGGGGCGGGGGGGGCCAACGTCCTGACTTTC
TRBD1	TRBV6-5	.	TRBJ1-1	CASRKVTGGGTEAFF	TGTGCCAGCAGAAAGGTAACAGGGGGAGGCACTGAAGCTTTCTTT
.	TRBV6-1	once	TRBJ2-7	CASSGRGKTYEQYF	TGTGCCAGCAGTGGAAGAGGAAAGACCTACGAGCAGTACTTC
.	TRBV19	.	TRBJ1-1	CASSNPGELRTEAFF	TGTGCCAGTAGTAATCCCGGGGAGTTACGGACTGAAGCTTTCTTT
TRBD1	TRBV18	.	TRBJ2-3	CASSPMTGGDTDTQYF	TGTGCCAGCTCCCCAATGACAGGGGGAGACACAGATACGCAGTATTTT
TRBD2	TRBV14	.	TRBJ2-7	CASSLGLAPYEQYF	TGTGCCAGCAGCCTTGGACTAGCGCCCTACGAGCAGTACTTC
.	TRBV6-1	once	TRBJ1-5	CASSEFGGKEQPQHF	TGTGCCAGCAGTGAATTCGGGGGGAAGGAACAGCCCCAGCATTTT
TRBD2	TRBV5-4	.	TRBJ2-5	CASSSGGAGETQYF	TGTGCCAGCAGCAGCGGGGGCGCGGGGGAGACCCAGTACTTC
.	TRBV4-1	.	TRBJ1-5	CASSQPPSEGPEGQPQHF	TGCGCCAGCAGCCAACCCCCGAGCGAAGGCCCTGAGGGTCAGCCCCAGCATTTT
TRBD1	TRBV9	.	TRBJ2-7	CASSVWPGQGYEQYF	TGTGCCAGCAGCGTATGGCCGGGACAGGGGTACGAGCAGTACTTC
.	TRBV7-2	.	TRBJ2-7	CASSWDTYEQYF	TGTGCCAGCAGCTGGGACACCTACGAGCAGTACTTC
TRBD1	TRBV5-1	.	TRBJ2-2	CASTDRENTGELFF	TGCGCCAGTACAGACAGGGAGAACACCGGGGAGCTGTTTTTT
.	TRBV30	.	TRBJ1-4	CAWSLITGIGEKLFF	TGTGCCTGGAGTCTAATAACAGGGATCGGCGAAAAACTGTTTTTT
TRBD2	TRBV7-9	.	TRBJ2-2	CASSGSGGAATGELFF	TGTGCCAGCAGCGGTAGCGGGGGGGCCGCCACCGGGGAGCTGTTTTTT
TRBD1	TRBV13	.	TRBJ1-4	CASSSSTGEAANEKLFF	TGTGCCAGCAGCTCCTCGACAGGGGAGGCTGCTAATGAAAAACTGTTTTTT
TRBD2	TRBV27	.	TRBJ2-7	CASSLYRGGAGTYEQYF	TGTGCCAGCAGTTTATACCGGGGGGGGGCAGGCACCTACGAGCAGTACTTC
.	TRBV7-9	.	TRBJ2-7	CSSSSGGLQYF	TGTTCCAGCAGCTCCGGGGGTTTGCAGTACTTC
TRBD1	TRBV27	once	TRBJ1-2	CASSTLGTGNPYGYTF	TGTGCCAGCAGCACTCTTGGGACAGGGAACCCGTATGGCTACACCTTC
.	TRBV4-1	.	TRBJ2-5	CASSQGGGAGFGETQYF	TGCGCCAGCAGCCAAGGGGGCGGGGCGGGATTCGGAGAGACCCAGTACTTC
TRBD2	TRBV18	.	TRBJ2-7	CASTRVAGGGEQYF	TGTGCCAGCACCAGGGTAGCGGGAGGTGGTGAGCAGTACTTC
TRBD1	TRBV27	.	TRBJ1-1	CASSITQTGGPTEAFF	TGTGCCAGCAGTATCACTCAGACAGGGGGCCCCACTGAAGCTTTCTTT
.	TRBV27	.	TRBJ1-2	CASSLNRANGYTF	TGTGCCAGCAGTTTAAACAGGGCGAATGGCTACACCTTC
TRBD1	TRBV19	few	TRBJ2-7	CASSRTGALQYEQYF	TGTGCCAGTAGTCGCACAGGGGCCTTGCAATACGAGCAGTACTTC
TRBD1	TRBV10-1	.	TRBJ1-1	CASSESGQGITEAFF	TGCGCCAGCAGTGAGTCGGGACAGGGGATCACTGAAGCTTTCTTT
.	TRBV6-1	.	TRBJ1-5	CASSEWGEDQPQHF	TGTGCCAGCAGTGAATGGGGGGAAGATCAGCCCCAGCATTTT
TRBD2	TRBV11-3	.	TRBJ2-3	CASSLRGGGPDTQYF	TGTGCCAGCAGCCTCCGGGGGGGTGGGCCAGATACGCAGTATTTT
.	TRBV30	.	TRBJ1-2	CAWSRGLLYGYTF	TGTGCCTGGAGCCGGGGACTGCTCTATGGCTACACCTTC
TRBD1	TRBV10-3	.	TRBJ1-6	CAISESATGTVYSPLHF	TGTGCCATCAGTGAGTCAGCCACCGGGACAGTATATTCACCCCTCCACTTT
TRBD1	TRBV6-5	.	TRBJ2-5	CASSSGGWGQETQYF	TGTGCCAGCAGCTCAGGGGGCTGGGGGCAAGAGACCCAGTACTTC
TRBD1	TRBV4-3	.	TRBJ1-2	CASSSDTGVGYTF	TGCGCCAGCAGCTCAGATACAGGGGTAGGCTACACCTTC
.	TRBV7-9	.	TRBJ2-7	CASRGTSYEQYF	TGTGCCAGCCGAGGAACTTCCTACGAGCAGTACTTC
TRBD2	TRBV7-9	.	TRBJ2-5	CASRRGLAEETQYF	TGTGCCAGCAGGCGGGGACTAGCGGAGGAGACCCAGTACTTC
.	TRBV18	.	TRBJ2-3	CASSPDYLSTDTQYF	TGTGCCAGCTCACCAGACTACCTTAGCACAGATACGCAGTATTTT
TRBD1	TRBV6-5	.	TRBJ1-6	CASSYDRGNSPLHF	TGTGCCAGCAGTTACGACAGGGGAAATTCACCCCTCCACTTT
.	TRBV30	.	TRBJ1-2	CAWRQGPFYGYTF	TGTGCCTGGAGGCAGGGCCCCTTCTATGGCTACACCTTC
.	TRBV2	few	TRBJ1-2	CASAMSSAGYTF	TGTGCCAGCGCGATGAGCAGCGCGGGCTACACCTTC